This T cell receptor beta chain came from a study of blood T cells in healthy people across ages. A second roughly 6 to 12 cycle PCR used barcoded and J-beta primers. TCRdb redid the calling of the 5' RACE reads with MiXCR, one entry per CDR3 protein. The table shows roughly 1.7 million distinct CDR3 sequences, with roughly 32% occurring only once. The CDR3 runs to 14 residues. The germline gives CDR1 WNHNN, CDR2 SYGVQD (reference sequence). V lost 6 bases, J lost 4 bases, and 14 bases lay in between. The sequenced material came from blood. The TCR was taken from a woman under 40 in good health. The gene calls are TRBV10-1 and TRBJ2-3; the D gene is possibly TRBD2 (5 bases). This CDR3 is CASSSDFGADTQYF. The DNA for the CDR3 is TGCGCCAGCAGCAGCGATTTCGGGGCAGATACGCAGTATTTT.